This T cell receptor (beta chain) was documented in a study of blood T cell repertoires in COVID-19. Per the original data handling: Using reference gene primer amplification, nucleated cell counts were estimated. Sequencing used immunoSEQ multiplex PCR; TCRdb keeps in-frame clones, though not all of them. The D gene and trimming were derived from the DNA, and the V and J assignments and clone size from that table. This table has 400,000 to 450,000 clones, 86% appearing once. This CDR3 is 17 amino acids long. J was trimmed by 2 bases and V by 5 bases; bases with no gene match: 8. Germline V gives CDR1 PRHDT, CDR2 FYEKMQ (reference sequence).

Source material: peripheral blood. This TCR was sampled from a woman aged 25 to 39 with active or convalescent COVID-19. The chain combines TRBV13 with TRBJ2-1, with 11 nucleotides matching TRBD2. This chain's CDR3 is CASSPEGTSGTYNEQFF. In DNA, the CDR3 is TGTGCCAGCAGCCCCGAGGGGACTAGCGGAACCTACAATGAGCAGTTCTTC.